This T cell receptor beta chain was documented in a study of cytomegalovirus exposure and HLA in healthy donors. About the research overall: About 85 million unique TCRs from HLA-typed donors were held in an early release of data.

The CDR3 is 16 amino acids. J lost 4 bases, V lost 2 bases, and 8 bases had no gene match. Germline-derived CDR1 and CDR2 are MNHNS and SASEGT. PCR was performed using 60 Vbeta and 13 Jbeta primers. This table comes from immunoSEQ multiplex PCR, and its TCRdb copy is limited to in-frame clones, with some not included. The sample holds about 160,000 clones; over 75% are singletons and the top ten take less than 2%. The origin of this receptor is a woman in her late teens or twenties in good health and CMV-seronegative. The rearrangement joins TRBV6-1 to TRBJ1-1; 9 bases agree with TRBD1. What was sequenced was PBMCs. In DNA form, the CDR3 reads TGTGCCAGCAGTGAATCATCGACAGGGGGGTTCACTGAAGCTTTCTTT. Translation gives CASSESSTGGFTEAFF.